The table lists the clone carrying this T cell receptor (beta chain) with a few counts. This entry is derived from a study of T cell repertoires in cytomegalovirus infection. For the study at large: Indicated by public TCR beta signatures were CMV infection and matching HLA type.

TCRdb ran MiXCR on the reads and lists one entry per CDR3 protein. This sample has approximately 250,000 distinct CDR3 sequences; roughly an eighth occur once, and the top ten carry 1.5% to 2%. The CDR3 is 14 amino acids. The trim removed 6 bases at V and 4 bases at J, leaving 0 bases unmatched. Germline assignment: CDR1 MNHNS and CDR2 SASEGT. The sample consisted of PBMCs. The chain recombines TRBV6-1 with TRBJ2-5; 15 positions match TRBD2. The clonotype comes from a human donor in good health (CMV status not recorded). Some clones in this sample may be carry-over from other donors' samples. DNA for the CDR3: TGTGCCAGCAGGGGACTAGCGGGGGGAGAGACCCAGTACTTC. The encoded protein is CASRGLAGGETQYF.